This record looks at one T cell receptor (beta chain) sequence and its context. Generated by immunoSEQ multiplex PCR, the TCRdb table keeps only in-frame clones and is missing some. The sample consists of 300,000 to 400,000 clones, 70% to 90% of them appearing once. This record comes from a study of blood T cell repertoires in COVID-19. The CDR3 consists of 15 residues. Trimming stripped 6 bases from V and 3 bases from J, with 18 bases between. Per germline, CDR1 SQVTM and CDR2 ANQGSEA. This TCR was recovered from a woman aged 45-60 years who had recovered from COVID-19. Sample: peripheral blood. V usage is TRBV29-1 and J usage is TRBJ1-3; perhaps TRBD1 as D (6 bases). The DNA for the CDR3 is TGCAGCGTCAAAGAACAGGGAGTATTTGGAAACACCATATATTTT. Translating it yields CSVKEQGVFGNTIYF.